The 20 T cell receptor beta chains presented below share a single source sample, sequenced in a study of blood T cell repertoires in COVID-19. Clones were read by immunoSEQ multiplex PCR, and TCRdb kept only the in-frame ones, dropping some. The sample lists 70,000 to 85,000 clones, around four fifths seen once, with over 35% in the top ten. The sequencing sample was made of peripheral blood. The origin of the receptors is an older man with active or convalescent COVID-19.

CDR3 in amino acids: CASSPLGDRQQFF. CDR3 nucleotide sequence: TGTGCCAGCAGTCCCCTAGGTGACCGACAGCAGTTCTTC. V usage is TRBV28 and J usage is TRBJ2-1; no definite D call. Germline CDR1 MDHEN, CDR2 SYDVKM. Trimming took 5 bases from V and 11 from J, leaving 16 bases between them. There are 13 residues in the CDR3.

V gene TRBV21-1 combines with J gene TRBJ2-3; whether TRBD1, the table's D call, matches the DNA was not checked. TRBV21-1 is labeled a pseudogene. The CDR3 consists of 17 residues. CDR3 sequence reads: CASSTRQGAGDTDTQYF. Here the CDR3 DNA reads TGTGCCAGCAGCACAAGACAGGGGGCGGGAGATACAGATACGCAGTATTTT.

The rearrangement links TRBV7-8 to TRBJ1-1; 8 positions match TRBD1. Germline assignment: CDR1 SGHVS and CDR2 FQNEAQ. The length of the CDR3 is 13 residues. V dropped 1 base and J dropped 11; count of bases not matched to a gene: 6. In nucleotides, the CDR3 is TGTGCCAGCAGCTTAGAGATGGACAGGGTGGCTTTCTTT. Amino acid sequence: CASSLEMDRVAFF.

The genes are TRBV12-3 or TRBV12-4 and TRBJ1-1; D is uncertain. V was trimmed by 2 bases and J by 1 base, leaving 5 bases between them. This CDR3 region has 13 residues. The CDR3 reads CASSLTRNTEAFF. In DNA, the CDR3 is TGTGCCAGCAGTTTAACGAGGAACACTGAAGCTTTCTTT.

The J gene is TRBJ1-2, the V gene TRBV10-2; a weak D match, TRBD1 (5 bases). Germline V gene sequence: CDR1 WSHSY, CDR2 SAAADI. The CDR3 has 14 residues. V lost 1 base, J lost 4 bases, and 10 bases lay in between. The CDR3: CASSEWGGGYGYTF. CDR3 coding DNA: TGCGCCAGCAGTGAGTGGGGGGGAGGCTATGGCTACACCTTC.

The CDR3 region is CATSRENASGNQPQHF. The DNA of the CDR3 is TGTGCCACCAGCAGAGAAAATGCTAGTGGCAATCAGCCCCAGCATTTT. This sequence joins TRBV15 and TRBJ1-5; D is uncertain. This CDR3 contains 16 residues. Germline-derived CDR1 and CDR2 are LNHNV and YYDKDF (reference sequence). Trimming removed 0 bases from V and 2 bases from J, with 11 bases in between.

CDR3 DNA sequence: TGTGCCAGCAGCTTAGAACTAGTAGGCGAGACCCAGTACTTC. Amino acids: CASSLELVGETQYF. This chain links TRBV5-4 with TRBJ2-5, with a weak D call TRBD2 (5 bases). The CDR3 covers 14 residues. Germline-derived CDR1 and CDR2 are SGHNT and YYREEE (reference sequence). V gave up 2 bases and J gave up 5 bases, with 13 bases separating them.

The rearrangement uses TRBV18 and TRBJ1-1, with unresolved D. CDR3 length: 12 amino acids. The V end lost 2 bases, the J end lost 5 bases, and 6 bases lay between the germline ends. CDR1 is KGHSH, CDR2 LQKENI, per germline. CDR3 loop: CASSPEATEAFF. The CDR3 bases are TGTGCCAGCTCACCAGAGGCGACTGAAGCTTTCTTT.

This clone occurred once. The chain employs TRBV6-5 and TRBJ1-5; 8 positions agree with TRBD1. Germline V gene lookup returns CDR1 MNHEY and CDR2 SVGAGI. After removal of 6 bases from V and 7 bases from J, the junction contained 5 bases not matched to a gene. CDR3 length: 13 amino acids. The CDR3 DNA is TGTGCCAGCAGCCAGGGGGCGGGGCAGCCCCAGCATTTT. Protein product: CASSQGAGQPQHF.

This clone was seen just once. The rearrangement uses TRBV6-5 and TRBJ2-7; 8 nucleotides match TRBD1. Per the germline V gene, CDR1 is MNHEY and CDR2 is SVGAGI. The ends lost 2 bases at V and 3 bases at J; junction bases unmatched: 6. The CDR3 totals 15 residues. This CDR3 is CASSYTRQGYYEQYF. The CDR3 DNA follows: TGTGCCAGCAGTTACACTAGACAGGGGTACTACGAGCAGTACTTC.

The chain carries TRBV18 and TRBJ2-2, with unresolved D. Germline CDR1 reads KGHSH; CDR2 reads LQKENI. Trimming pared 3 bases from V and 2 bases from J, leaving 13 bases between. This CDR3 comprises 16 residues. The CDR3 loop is CASSPRLTTNTGELFF. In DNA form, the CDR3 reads TGTGCCAGCTCACCCAGATTGACAACCAACACCGGGGAGCTGTTTTTT.

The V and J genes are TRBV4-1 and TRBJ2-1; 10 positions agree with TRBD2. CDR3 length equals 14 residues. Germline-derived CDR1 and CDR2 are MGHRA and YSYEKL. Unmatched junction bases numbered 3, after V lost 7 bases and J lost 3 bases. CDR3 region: CASKLAGFYNEQFF. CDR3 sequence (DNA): TGCGCCAGCAAACTAGCGGGATTCTACAATGAGCAGTTCTTC.

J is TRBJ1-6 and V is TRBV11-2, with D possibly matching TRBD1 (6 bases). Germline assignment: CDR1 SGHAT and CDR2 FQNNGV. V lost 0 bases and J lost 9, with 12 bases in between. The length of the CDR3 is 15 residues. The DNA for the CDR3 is TGTGCCAGCAGCTTAGATGGACAGTATGGTTCACCCCTCCACTTT. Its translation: CASSLDGQYGSPLHF.

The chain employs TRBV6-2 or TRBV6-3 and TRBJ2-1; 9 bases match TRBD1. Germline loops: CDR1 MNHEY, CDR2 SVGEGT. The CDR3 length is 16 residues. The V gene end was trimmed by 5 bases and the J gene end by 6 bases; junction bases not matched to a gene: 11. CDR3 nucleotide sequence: TGTGCCAGCAGTAATACCCGGGACAGGGAAATCAATGAGCAGTTCTTC. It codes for CASSNTRDREINEQFF.

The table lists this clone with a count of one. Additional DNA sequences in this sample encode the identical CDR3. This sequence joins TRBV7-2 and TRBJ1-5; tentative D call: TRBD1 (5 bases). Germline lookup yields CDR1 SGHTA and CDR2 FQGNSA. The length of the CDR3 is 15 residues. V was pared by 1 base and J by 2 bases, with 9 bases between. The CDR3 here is CASSLGGGGNQPQHF. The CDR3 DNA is TGTGCCAGCAGCTTAGGGGGGGGAGGCAATCAGCCCCAGCATTTT.

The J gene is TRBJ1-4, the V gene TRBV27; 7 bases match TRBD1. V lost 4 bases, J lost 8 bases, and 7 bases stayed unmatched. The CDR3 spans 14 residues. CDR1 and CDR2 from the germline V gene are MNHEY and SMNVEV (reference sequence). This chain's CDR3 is CASSSHGQVEKLFF. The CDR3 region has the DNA TGTGCCAGCAGTTCCCACGGACAGGTCGAAAAACTGTTTTTT.

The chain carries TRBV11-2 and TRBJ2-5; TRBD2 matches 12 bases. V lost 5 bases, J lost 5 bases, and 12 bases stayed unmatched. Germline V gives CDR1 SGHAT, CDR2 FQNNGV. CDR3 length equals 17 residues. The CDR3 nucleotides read TGTGCCAGCAGCCACACCTTTGCCGGACTAGCGGGGGAGACCCAGTACTTC. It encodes CASSHTFAGLAGETQYF. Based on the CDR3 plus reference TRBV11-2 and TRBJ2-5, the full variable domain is EAGVAQSPRYKIIEKRQSVAFWCNPISGHATLYWYQQILGQGPKLLIQFQNNGVVDDSQLPKDRFSAERLKGVDSTLKIQPAKLEDSAVYLCASSHTFAGLAGETQYFGPGTRLLVL.

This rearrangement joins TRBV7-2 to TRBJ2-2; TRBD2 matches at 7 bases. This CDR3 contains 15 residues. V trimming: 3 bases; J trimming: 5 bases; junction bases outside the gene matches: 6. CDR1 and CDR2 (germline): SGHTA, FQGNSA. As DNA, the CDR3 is TGTGCCAGCAGCTTGTCACGGGGAGGGACCGGGGAGCTGTTTTTT. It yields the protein CASSLSRGGTGELFF.

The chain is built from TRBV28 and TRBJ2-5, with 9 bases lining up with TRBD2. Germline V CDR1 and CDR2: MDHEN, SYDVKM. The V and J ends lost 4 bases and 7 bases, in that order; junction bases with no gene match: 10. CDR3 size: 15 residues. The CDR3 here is CASSSSGRPLATQYF. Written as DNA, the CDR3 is TGTGCCAGCAGTTCCAGCGGGAGGCCTTTGGCGACCCAGTACTTC.

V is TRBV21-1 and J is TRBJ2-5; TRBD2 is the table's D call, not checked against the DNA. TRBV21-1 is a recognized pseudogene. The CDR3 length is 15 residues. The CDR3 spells CASSKRGGRGETQYF. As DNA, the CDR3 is TGTGCCAGCAGCAAACGGGGGGGCCGTGGAGAGACCCAGTACTTC.